Listed below are T cell receptor beta chains from one sample, sequenced in a study of CD8+CD57+ T cells in acquired aplastic anemia. TCRdb re-analysed the reads in MiXCR, keeping a single row per CDR3 protein. This sample has under 250,000 distinct CDR3 sequences; about 44% occur once, and the top ten carry 6.5% to 8%. Input material: sorted CD4+, CD8+, or CD8+CD57+ T cells (not recorded which) from PBMCs. The receptor set was obtained from a human donor with aplastic anemia. Each CDR3 is given without its conserved first and last residue. D genes are given only for firm matches.

TRBV30	TRBJ1-6	TRBD1	AFHPTGTDNSPLH
TRBV7-9	TRBJ1-6	NA	ASSQERRVSYNSPLH
TRBV9	TRBJ2-5	TRBD1	ASRSPDRVEGTQY
TRBV5-1	TRBJ2-7	NA	ASSLATASYEQY
TRBV4-3	TRBJ2-7	TRBD2	ASSQGTSGLYYEQY
TRBV20-1	TRBJ2-3	TRBD1	SARIKDLTGGELHVWDTQY
TRBV2	TRBJ2-7	TRBD2	ASRNPPGLAGQVSFYEQY
TRBV15	TRBJ1-4	NA	ATSRRQGGEKLF
TRBV10-3	TRBJ1-2	NA	AISEPAGGPSYGYT
TRBV15	TRBJ1-1	NA	ATSREGLEAF
TRBV7-9	TRBJ2-7	NA	ASSSQGNTGYEQY
TRBV9	TRBJ2-2	NA	ASSVASTNTGELF
TRBV6-2/TRBV6-3	TRBJ2-7	NA	ASAPGSAGPSYEQY
TRBV6-5	TRBJ1-2	TRBD1	ASTPGEGGNGYT
TRBV19	TRBJ1-5	NA	ASQEGLRGQPQH
TRBV20-1	TRBJ1-2	NA	SARVGGGILGYT
TRBV30	TRBJ2-1	NA	AWVTYNEQF
TRBV27	TRBJ1-6	NA	ASSLSIAEAGEPYNSPLH
TRBV7-9	TRBJ2-7	TRBD2	ASSWGLAGVVYYEQY
TRBV28	TRBJ1-5	NA	ASSFVLDTRDQPQH
TRBV20-1	TRBJ2-7	NA	SANSRQNSYEQY
TRBV7-2	TRBJ1-1	TRBD1	ASSLTGGGRNTEAF
TRBV10-3	TRBJ2-1	TRBD2	AITGAGVGEQF
TRBV2	TRBJ1-5	NA	ASSDNGEYSNQPQH
TRBV7-6	TRBJ1-2	TRBD1	ASSPSGTGRTGYT
TRBV7-2	TRBJ2-3	NA	AGSLAREWTRGDTQY
TRBV20-1	TRBJ1-1	NA	SASDYAEAF
TRBV12-3/TRBV12-4	TRBJ1-5	NA	ASSLLGRNQPQH
TRBV30	TRBJ2-3	TRBD1	AWDAGTGGTDTQY
TRBV25-1	TRBJ2-7	TRBD1	ASSRTGPPYEQY
TRBV4-3	TRBJ1-1	NA	ASSPSRGKNTEAF
TRBV28	TRBJ2-7	NA	ASSLPSTPQQYEQY
TRBV29-1	TRBJ2-3	TRBD2	SAGGLAGTTDTQY
TRBV29-1	TRBJ2-2	TRBD2	SVGGGTGELF
TRBV15	TRBJ2-1	NA	ATSRDPAEQF
TRBV7-9	TRBJ2-3	TRBD2	ASSLAGVIDTQY
TRBV20-1	TRBJ2-1	TRBD2	SASWLAGGTRDEQF
TRBV6-5	TRBJ1-1	NA	ASRGQSAF
TRBV3-1	TRBJ2-7	NA	ASSQARVSGAYEQY
TRBV6-2/TRBV6-3	TRBJ2-1	NA	ASSYRREQF
TRBV10-3	TRBJ1-5	NA	AISSQGTDGNQPQH
TRBV2	TRBJ2-7	NA	ASSAVLSYEQY
TRBV7-3	TRBJ2-3	TRBD2	ASSRVAGGWAQY
TRBV20-1	TRBJ2-1	TRBD2	SARGLAGLGEQF
TRBV19	TRBJ1-1	TRBD1	ASSIVLGQVPAF
TRBV7-9	TRBJ1-2	NA	ASRQGVISGYT
TRBV5-6	TRBJ2-7	NA	ASSWMVGSSRYEQY
TRBV9	TRBJ1-1	TRBD1	ASSVRDRDTEAF
TRBV7-2	TRBJ2-7	TRBD1	ASSPGTVTPEQY